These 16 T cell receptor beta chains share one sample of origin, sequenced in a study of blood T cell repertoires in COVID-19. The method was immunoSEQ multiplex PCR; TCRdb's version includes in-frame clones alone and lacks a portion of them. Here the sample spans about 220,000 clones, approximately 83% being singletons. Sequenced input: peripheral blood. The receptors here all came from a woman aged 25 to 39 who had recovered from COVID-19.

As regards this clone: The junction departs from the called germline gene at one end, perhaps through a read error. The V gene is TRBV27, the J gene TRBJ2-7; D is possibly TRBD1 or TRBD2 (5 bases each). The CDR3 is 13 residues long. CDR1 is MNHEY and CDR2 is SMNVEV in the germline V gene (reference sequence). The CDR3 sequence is CARRGVFSYEQYF. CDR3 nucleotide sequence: TGTGCCCGCAGAGGGGTCTTCTCCTACGAGCAGTACTTC.

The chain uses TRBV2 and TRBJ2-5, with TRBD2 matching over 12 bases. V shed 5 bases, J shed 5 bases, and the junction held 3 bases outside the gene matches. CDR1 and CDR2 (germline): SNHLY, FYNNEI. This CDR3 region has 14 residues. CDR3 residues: CASSLAGGPETQYF. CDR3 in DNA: TGTGCCAGCAGTCTAGCGGGAGGGCCCGAGACCCAGTACTTC.

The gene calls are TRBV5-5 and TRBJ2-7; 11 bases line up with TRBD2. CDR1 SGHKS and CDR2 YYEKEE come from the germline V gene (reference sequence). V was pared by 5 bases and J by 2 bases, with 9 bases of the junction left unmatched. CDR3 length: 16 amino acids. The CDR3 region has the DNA TGTGCCAGCAGTTCGACTCTGACTAGCGGGGCCTACGAGCAGTACTTC. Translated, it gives CASSSTLTSGAYEQYF. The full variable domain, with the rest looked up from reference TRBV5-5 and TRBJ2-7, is DAGVTQSPTHLIKTRGQQVTLRCSPISGHKSVSWYQQVLGQGPQFIFQYYEKEERGRGNFPDRFSARQFPNYSSELNVNALLLGDSALYLCASSSTLTSGAYEQYFGPGTRLTVT.

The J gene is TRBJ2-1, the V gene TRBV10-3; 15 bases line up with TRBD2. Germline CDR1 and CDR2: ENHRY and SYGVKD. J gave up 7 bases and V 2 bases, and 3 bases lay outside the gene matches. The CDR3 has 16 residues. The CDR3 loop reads CAISEGLAGGGNEQFF. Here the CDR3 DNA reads TGTGCCATCAGTGAGGGACTAGCGGGAGGGGGGAATGAGCAGTTCTTC.

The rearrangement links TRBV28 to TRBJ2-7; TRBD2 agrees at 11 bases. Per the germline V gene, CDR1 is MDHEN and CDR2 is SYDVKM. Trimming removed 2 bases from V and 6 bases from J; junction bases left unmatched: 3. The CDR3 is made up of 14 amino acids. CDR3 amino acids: CASSLTSGRVEQYF. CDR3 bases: TGTGCCAGCAGTTTAACTAGCGGGAGAGTCGAGCAGTACTTC.

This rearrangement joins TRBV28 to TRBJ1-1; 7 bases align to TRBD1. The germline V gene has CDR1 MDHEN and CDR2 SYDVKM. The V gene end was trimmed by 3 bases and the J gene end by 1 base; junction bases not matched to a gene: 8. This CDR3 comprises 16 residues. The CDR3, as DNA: TGTGCCAGCAGTTTGGACACGACAGGGAGGAACACTGAAGCTTTCTTT. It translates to CASSLDTTGRNTEAFF.

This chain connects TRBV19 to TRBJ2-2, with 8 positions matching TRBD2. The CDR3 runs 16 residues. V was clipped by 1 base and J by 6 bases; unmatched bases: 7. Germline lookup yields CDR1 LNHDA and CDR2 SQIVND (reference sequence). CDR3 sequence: CASSIGAPGLAGELFF. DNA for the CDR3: TGTGCCAGTAGTATAGGGGCTCCGGGACTAGCCGGGGAGCTGTTTTTT.

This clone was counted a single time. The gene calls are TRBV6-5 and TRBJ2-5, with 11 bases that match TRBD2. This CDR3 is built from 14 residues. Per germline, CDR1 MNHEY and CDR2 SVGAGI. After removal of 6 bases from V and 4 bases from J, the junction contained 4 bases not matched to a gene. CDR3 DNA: TGTGCCAGCAGCCCCGGGACTAGCGGAGAGACCCAGTACTTC. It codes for CASSPGTSGETQYF.

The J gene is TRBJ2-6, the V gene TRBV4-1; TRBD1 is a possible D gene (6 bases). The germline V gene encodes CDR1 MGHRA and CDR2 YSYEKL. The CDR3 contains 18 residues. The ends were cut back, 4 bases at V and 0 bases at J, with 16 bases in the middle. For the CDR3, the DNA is TGCGCCAGCAGCCGGTATAGACAGGTTAACTCTGGGGCCAACGTCCTGACTTTC. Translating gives CASSRYRQVNSGANVLTF.

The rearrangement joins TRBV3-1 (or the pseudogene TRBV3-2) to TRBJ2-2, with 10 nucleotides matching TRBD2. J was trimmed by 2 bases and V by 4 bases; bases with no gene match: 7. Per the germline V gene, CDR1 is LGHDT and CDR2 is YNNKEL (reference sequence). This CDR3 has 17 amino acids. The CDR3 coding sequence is TGTGCCAGCAGCCGTACTTCTAGCGGGAGTAACACCGGGGAGCTGTTTTTT. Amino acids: CASSRTSSGSNTGELFF.

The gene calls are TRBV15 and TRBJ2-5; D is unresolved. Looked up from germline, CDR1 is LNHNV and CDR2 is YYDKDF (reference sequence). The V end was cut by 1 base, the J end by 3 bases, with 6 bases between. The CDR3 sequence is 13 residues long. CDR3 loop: CATSRGTKETQYF. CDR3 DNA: TGTGCCACCAGCAGAGGTACTAAAGAGACCCAGTACTTC.

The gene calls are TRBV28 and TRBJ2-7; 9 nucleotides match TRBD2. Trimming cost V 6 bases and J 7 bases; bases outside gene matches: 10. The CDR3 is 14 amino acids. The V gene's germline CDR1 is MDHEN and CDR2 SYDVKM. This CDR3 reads CASSLPSGTEEQYF. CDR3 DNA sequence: TGTGCCAGCAGCCTCCCTAGCGGGACAGAGGAGCAGTACTTC.

Here the CDR3 reads CAGDRETGNTIYF. CDR3 DNA: TGTGCCGGGGACAGGGAGACTGGAAACACCATATATTTT. The chain carries TRBV9 and TRBJ1-3; TRBD1 agrees at 9 bases. V lost 10 bases, J lost 2 bases, and 4 bases stayed unmatched. Per germline, CDR1 SGDLS and CDR2 YYNGEE. The CDR3 is 13 amino acids.

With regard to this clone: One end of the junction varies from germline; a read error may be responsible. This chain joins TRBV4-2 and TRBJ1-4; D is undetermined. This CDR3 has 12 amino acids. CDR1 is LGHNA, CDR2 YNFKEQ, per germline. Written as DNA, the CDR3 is TGTGCCAGCAGTCAAGGTCGGGAAAAACTGTTTTTT. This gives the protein CASSQGREKLFF.

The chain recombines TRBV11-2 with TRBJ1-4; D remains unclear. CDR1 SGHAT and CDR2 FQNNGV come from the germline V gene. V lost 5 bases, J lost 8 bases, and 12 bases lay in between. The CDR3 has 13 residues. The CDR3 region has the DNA TGTGCCAGCAGCGCATCAGTGAGGGAAAAACTGTTTTTT. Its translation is CASSASVREKLFF. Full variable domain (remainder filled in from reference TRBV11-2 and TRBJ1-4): EAGVAQSPRYKIIEKRQSVAFWCNPISGHATLYWYQQILGQGPKLLIQFQNNGVVDDSQLPKDRFSAERLKGVDSTLKIQPAKLEDSAVYLCASSASVREKLFFGSGTQLSVL.

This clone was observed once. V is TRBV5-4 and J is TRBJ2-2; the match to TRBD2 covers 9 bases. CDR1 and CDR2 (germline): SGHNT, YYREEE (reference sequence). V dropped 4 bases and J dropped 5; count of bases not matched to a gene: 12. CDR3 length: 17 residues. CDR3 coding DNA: TGTGCCAGCAGCGGGGTCTCGCGGGAGGGCCAAACCGGGGAGCTGTTTTTT. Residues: CASSGVSREGQTGELFF. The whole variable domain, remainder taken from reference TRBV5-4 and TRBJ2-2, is ETGVTQSPTHLIKTRGQQVTLRCSSQSGHNTVSWYQQALGQGPQFIFQYYREEENGRGNFPPRFSGLQFPNYSSELNVNALELDDSALYLCASSGVSREGQTGELFFGEGSRLTVL.